The 16 T cell receptor beta chains below all came from one sample that was sequenced in a study of read filtering for tumor transcriptome and immune sequencing (dated by TCRdb to 2018 to 2021). Sequencing instrument: Illumina HiSeq 4000. The Immunoverse kit was used to build TCR libraries from about 400 ng RNA, with molecular barcoded adaptors covering alpha/delta and beta/gamma chains. TCRdb's own reprocessing of the public reads used fastp at Q25 and MiXCR and kept productive beta chains. Each entry is one CDR3 protein sequence, shown with its most common DNA and genes. The sample has some 130,000 distinct CDR3 sequences on record, roughly 13% of them singletons. 7% to 9% of the sample comes from the top ten. Material: a population of CD138-negative cells sorted from bone marrow. The meaning of the sample's cell subset or site label: bone marrow mononuclear cells depleted of CD138+ plasma/myeloma cells by negative magnetic selection. The source is a donor older than 35 with multiple myeloma.

This clonotype has at least ten counts. V is TRBV29-1 and J is TRBJ1-1; no definite D call. CDR1 SQVTM and CDR2 ANQGSEA come from the germline V gene. Trimming left V 8 bases short and J 0 bases short, with 13 bases between. The CDR3 extends over 13 amino acids. The CDR3 reads CSPPERLNTEAFF. Here the CDR3 DNA reads TGCAGCCCCCCGGAAAGGTTGAACACTGAAGCTTTCTTT. The full variable domain, rest sourced from reference TRBV29-1 and TRBJ1-1, is SAVISQKPSRDICQRGTSLTIQCQVDSQVTMMFWYRQQPGQSLTLIATANQGSEATYESGFVIDKFPISRPNLTFSTLTVSNMSPEDSSIYLCSPPERLNTEAFFGQGTRLTVV.

This sequence joins TRBV7-9 and TRBJ1-3; tentatively, D is TRBD1 (6 bases). There are 15 residues in the CDR3. Germline values: CDR1 SEHNR, CDR2 FQNEAQ (reference sequence). The V gene lost 5 bases and the J gene lost 3 bases, with 14 bases spanning the gap. CDR3 sequence reads: CASSPGGGDGNTIYF. The CDR3, as DNA: TGTGCCAGCAGCCCGGGGGGGGGCGATGGAAACACCATATATTTT.

This clonotype has at least ten counts. V usage is TRBV11-2 and J usage is TRBJ2-6; no clear D gene. CDR3 length equals 15 residues. In germline, CDR1 is SGHAT, CDR2 FQNNGV. V lost 3 bases and J lost 0, with 6 bases in between. Here the CDR3 DNA reads TGTGCCAGCAGCTTCCTTCACTCTGGGGCCAACGTCCTGACTTTC. It translates to CASSFLHSGANVLTF.

Of note for this clonotype: Just one base apart from a much larger clone, this may be a read error. The CDR3 sequence is CASSDQGDYYKQYF. Here the CDR3 DNA reads TGTGCCAGCAGTGACCAGGGCGACTACTACAAGCAGTACTTC. The chain couples TRBV6-1 to TRBJ2-7; TRBD1 or TRBD2 may be the D gene (5 bases each). The germline V gene encodes CDR1 MNHNS and CDR2 SASEGT. This CDR3 has 14 residues.

Details on this clonotype: A junction end diverges from the germline sequence, so it may reflect a read error. The J gene is TRBJ1-1, the V gene TRBV3-1, with TRBD1 as a possible D gene (5 bases). Germline-derived CDR1 and CDR2 are LGHDT and YNNKEL (reference sequence). The CDR3 has 12 amino acids. CDR3 bases: TGTGCCGCGAGGGGCCTGAATACTGAAGCTTTCTTT. It encodes CAARGLNTEAFF.

This clonotype was observed many times. This chain connects TRBV20-1 to TRBJ2-7; no definite D call. The V gene's germline CDR1 is DFQATT and CDR2 SNEGSKA (reference sequence). The V end lost 6 bases, the J end lost 2 bases, and 14 bases lay between the germline ends. The CDR3 is 13 residues long. This CDR3 reads CSAPKAPAYEQYF. The CDR3 bases are TGCAGTGCCCCCAAGGCGCCCGCCTACGAGCAGTACTTC.

This clonotype was detected many times. CDR3 amino acids: CASSSGPEYNEQFF. The CDR3 bases are TGTGCCAGCAGCTCGGGACCAGAATACAATGAGCAGTTCTTC. The chain carries TRBV11-3 and TRBJ2-1; possibly TRBD1 or TRBD2 for D (5 bases each). Germline CDR1 SGHNT, CDR2 YENEEA. Trimming cost V 4 bases and J 4 bases, with 11 bases left between them. This CDR3 region has 14 residues.

As to this clonotype: A read error is possible here, since a much larger clone lies one base away. The chain couples TRBV19 to TRBJ2-1; D perhaps matches TRBD2 (5 bases). Germline CDR1 is LNHDA and CDR2 is SQIVND (reference sequence). This CDR3 contains 13 residues. V shed 9 bases and J shed 3 bases, with 12 bases lying between them. CDR3 sequence reads: CASRGSDYNEQFF. The CDR3 region has the DNA TGTGCCAGCCGGGGATCGGACTACAATGAGCAGTTCTTC.

This clonotype was detected only a few times. The CDR3 DNA follows: TGTGCCAGCAGTGATGACCTCCTCACCGGGGAGCTGTTTTTT. Its protein product is CASSDDLLTGELFF. The rearrangement links TRBV2 to TRBJ2-2; D unresolved. Trimming pared 3 bases from V and 4 bases from J, leaving 9 bases between. Germline V gene sequence: CDR1 SNHLY, CDR2 FYNNEI. The CDR3 loop spans 14 amino acids.

This clonotype was found many times. The V gene is TRBV7-9, the J gene TRBJ2-7; perhaps TRBD2 as D (6 bases). Germline-derived CDR1 and CDR2 are SEHNR and FQNEAQ (reference sequence). V was cut by 0 bases and J by 3 bases, with 15 bases left in between. The CDR3 contains 16 residues. CDR3 nucleotide sequence: TGTGCCAGCAGCTTAGCTGGCCACCCCGGGAGCTACGAGCAGTACTTC. Translating gives CASSLAGHPGSYEQYF.

This clonotype was counted many times. The gene calls are TRBV27 and TRBJ2-7; 9 nucleotides align to TRBD2. The germline CDR1 and CDR2 sequences are MNHEY and SMNVEV (reference sequence). CDR3 length equals 16 residues. With V trimmed by 4 bases and J by 4 bases, 11 bases remained unmatched. The CDR3 coding sequence is TGTGCCAGCAGTTCTACGGGAGCGGGAGGTAAATACGAGCAGTACTTC. Amino acids: CASSSTGAGGKYEQYF.

This clonotype was recorded at least ten times. V usage is TRBV7-3 and J usage is TRBJ2-6; D is unresolved. Trimming removed 2 bases at V and 0 bases at J, with 11 bases between. The V gene's germline CDR1 is SGHTA and CDR2 FQGTGA. CDR3 length: 17 residues. This chain's CDR3 is CASSLVGSSSGANVLTF. CDR3 nucleotide sequence: TGTGCCAGCAGCTTAGTCGGAAGTTCCTCTGGGGCCAACGTCCTGACTTTC.

This clonotype has at least ten counts. The chain links TRBV19 to TRBJ1-5, with a tentative D call TRBD1 (5 bases). Trimming left V 3 bases short and J 5 bases short, with 14 bases between. Per germline, CDR1 LNHDA and CDR2 SQIVND (reference sequence). This CDR3 is built from 15 residues. The CDR3 sequence: CASSIRQGLHQPQHF. The CDR3 nucleotides read TGTGCCAGTAGTATCCGGCAGGGCCTTCATCAGCCCCAGCATTTT.

The rearrangement links TRBV4-2 to TRBJ2-2; 10 nucleotides align to TRBD2. The CDR3 runs 18 residues. In germline, CDR1 is LGHNA, CDR2 YNFKEQ. V lost 1 base, J lost 5 bases, and 10 bases stayed unmatched. The CDR3 nucleotides are TGTGCCAGCAGCCAAGGTTTCCTAGCGGGAGACGGGACCGGGGAGCTGTTTTTT. Its translation: CASSQGFLAGDGTGELFF.

This clonotype appeared a single time. This may be a read error: a much more frequent sequence differs by one nucleotide. The conserved final phenylalanine or tryptophan is absent from the CDR3, which likely points to a read error. The chain uses TRBV24-1 and TRBJ2-1, with 16 bases fitting TRBD2. V was pared by 4 bases and J by 8 bases, with 10 bases of the junction left unmatched. The V gene's germline CDR1 is KGHDR and CDR2 SFDVKD. The CDR3 spans 18 residues. CDR3 sequence (DNA): TGTGCCACCAGTGAACCAAAGGGACTAGCGGGAGGGGTGGATGAGCAGTTCCTC. Amino acids: CATSEPKGLAGGVDEQFL.

The chain joins TRBV20-1 to TRBJ2-1; tentatively, D is TRBD2 (5 bases). This CDR3 has 16 residues. The V gene lost 0 bases and the J gene lost 4 bases, with 16 bases spanning the gap. The germline gives CDR1 DFQATT, CDR2 SNEGSKA (reference sequence). CDR3: CSARDLRGSLYNEQFF. The CDR3 DNA reads TGCAGTGCTAGAGATCTCCGCGGGTCACTTTACAATGAGCAGTTCTTC.